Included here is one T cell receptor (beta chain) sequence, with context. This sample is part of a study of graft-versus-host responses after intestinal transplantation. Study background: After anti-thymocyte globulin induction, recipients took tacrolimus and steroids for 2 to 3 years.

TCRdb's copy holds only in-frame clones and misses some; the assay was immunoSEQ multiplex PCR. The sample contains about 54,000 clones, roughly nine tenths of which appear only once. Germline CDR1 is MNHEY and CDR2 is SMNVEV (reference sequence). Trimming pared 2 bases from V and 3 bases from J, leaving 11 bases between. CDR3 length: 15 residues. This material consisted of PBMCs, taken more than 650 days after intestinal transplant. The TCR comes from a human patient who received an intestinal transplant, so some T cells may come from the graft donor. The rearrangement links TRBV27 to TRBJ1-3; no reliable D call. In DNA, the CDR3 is TGTGCCAGCAGTTTAGGCCGTGCCCGTGGAAACACCATATATTTT. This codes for CASSLGRARGNTIYF.